The 28 T cell receptor beta chains presented below share a single source sample, sequenced in a study of T-cell reconstitution after alpha-beta-depleted transplantation in children (dated by TCRdb to 2016 to 2017). Library prep was done by PCR. The sample was run on an Illumina HiSeq 2500. TCR library preparation used molecular barcoding, with unique molecular identifiers applied to normalize quantification of the TCRbeta repertoire. TCRdb applied fastp at Q25 and MiXCR to the public reads, then kept only in-frame beta chains. Each CDR3 protein gets just one entry, which takes the most common genes and DNA from the rows behind it. Present in this sample are 540,000 or so distinct CDR3 sequences, under 30% of which were seen just once. The top ten constitute approximately 14% of the sample. This sample's treatment or condition label indicates: allogeneic hematopoietic cell transplantation with graft depleted of TCRalphabeta T cells and CD19 B cells.

The sequencing here drew on PBMCs, mostly from graft donor cells, taken 360 days after TCRalphabeta/CD19-depleted stem cell transplant. The receptors originated from a boy under two years old who had a stem cell transplant for acute myeloid leukemia, so the T cells may come from the graft donor.

This clonotype occurred many times. The chain joins TRBV28 to TRBJ1-5; 7 nucleotides agree with TRBD1. Germline CDR1 MDHEN, CDR2 SYDVKM. V was pared by 6 bases and J by 2 bases, with 7 bases of the junction left unmatched. The CDR3 totals 15 residues. CDR3 DNA: TGTGCCAGCAGCCAGGGACAGATAGGCAATCAGCCCCAGCATTTT. This sequence encodes CASSQGQIGNQPQHF. Filled out from reference TRBV28 and TRBJ1-5, the complete variable domain reads DVKVTQSSRYLVKRTGEKVFLECVQDMDHENMFWYRQDPGLGLRLIYFSYDVKMKEKGDIPEGYSVSREKKERFSLILESASTNQTSMYLCASSQGQIGNQPQHFGDGTRLSIL.

In this sample, this clonotype turned up many times. V is TRBV11-2 and J is TRBJ1-2; D is unresolved. Trimming took off 3 bases at V and 8 bases at J, with 13 bases between the two ends. Germline V CDR1 and CDR2: SGHAT, FQNNGV. The CDR3 contains 13 residues. The CDR3 region has the DNA TGTGCCAGCAGCTTCGGTGGAGGGTTAGGCTACACCTTC. Protein sequence: CASSFGGGLGYTF.

The sample holds one count of this clonotype. The chain joins TRBV7-2 to TRBJ2-1; TRBD1 matches 8 bases. V was clipped by 4 bases and J by 10 bases; unmatched bases: 9. The CDR3 runs 14 residues. Germline V CDR1 and CDR2: SGHTA, FQGNSA. CDR3 sequence (DNA): TGTGCCAGCAGCTCGCCGGGACAGGCGCGCGAGCAGTTCTTC. Protein product: CASSSPGQAREQFF.

The chain carries TRBV7-9 and TRBJ2-7; D uncertain. V lost 8 bases to trimming and J lost 1 base, with 12 bases between them. This CDR3 contains 13 residues. Per germline, CDR1 SEHNR and CDR2 FQNEAQ (reference sequence). CDR3 sequence: CASGTDESYEQYF. CDR3 nucleotides: TGTGCCAGCGGTACGGACGAATCCTACGAGCAGTACTTC.

The V call is TRBV4-3, the J call TRBJ1-4, with 7 bases identical to TRBD1. The CDR3 consists of 18 residues. Germline V gene lookup returns CDR1 LGHNA and CDR2 YSLEER. V lost 0 bases, J lost 7 bases, and 14 bases stayed unmatched. This chain's CDR3 is CASSQDPPRTGVSEKLFF. Here the CDR3 DNA reads TGCGCCAGCAGCCAAGACCCACCACGGACAGGAGTCTCTGAAAAACTGTTTTTT.

This clonotype came up a few times. The chain uses TRBV28 and TRBJ2-1; TRBD2 agrees at 13 bases. This CDR3 region has 16 residues. V lost 6 bases, J lost 6 bases, and 8 bases stayed unmatched. Germline CDR1 reads MDHEN; CDR2 reads SYDVKM. CDR3 residues: CASSLPLAGGPNEQFF. CDR3 nucleotide sequence: TGTGCCAGCAGCCTCCCACTAGCGGGGGGGCCCAATGAGCAGTTCTTC. The whole variable domain, filled in from reference TRBV28 and TRBJ2-1, reads DVKVTQSSRYLVKRTGEKVFLECVQDMDHENMFWYRQDPGLGLRLIYFSYDVKMKEKGDIPEGYSVSREKKERFSLILESASTNQTSMYLCASSLPLAGGPNEQFFGPGTRLTVL.

The chain is built from TRBV29-1 and TRBJ2-1, with 7 bases matching TRBD1. The length of the CDR3 is 15 residues. The junction had 12 bases not matched to a gene; V was cut back by 1 base and J by 9 bases. Germline assignment: CDR1 SQVTM and CDR2 ANQGSEA. The CDR3 sequence is CSVEGPGQRGTEQFF. The CDR3 DNA follows: TGCAGCGTTGAAGGGCCGGGACAGCGAGGCACTGAGCAGTTCTTC.

The chain links TRBV6-1 to TRBJ1-4; the D gene is possibly TRBD1 (6 bases). The V and J ends lost 5 bases and 0 bases respectively, with 10 bases between them. The germline CDR1 and CDR2 sequences are MNHNS and SASEGT. The CDR3 loop spans 15 amino acids. CDR3 coding DNA: TGTGCCAGCAGTAAACAGGGAGCAACTAATGAAAAACTGTTTTTT. Translated: CASSKQGATNEKLFF.

This clonotype was seen many times. This chain joins TRBV6-5 and TRBJ2-1; TRBD1 aligns across 7 bases. V was pared by 2 bases and J by 2 bases, with 3 bases of the junction left unmatched. CDR3 length: 15 amino acids. Germline CDR1 and CDR2: MNHEY and SVGAGI. CDR3 protein: CASSYETGPYNEQFF. CDR3 DNA sequence: TGTGCCAGCAGTTACGAGACAGGGCCCTACAATGAGCAGTTCTTC.

The chain uses TRBV27 and TRBJ2-3; 9 bases fit TRBD1. V lost 3 bases to trimming and J lost 0 bases; unmatched junction nucleotides: 7. The CDR3 runs to 17 residues. Germline loops: CDR1 MNHEY, CDR2 SMNVEV (reference sequence). This CDR3 is CASSFAGTGTSTDTQYF. CDR3 coding DNA: TGTGCCAGCAGTTTCGCCGGGACAGGGACTAGCACAGATACGCAGTATTTT.

This clonotype was observed many times. The J gene is TRBJ2-1, the V gene TRBV11-2; unclear D gene. This CDR3 contains 17 residues. CDR1 SGHAT and CDR2 FQNNGV come from the germline V gene. The V end lost 0 bases, the J end lost 2 bases, and 14 bases lay between the germline ends. CDR3 protein: CASSLDGTRSPYNEQFF. CDR3 bases: TGTGCCAGCAGCTTAGATGGCACCCGGAGTCCCTACAATGAGCAGTTCTTC.

This clonotype was seen more than once but under ten times. This chain connects TRBV20-1 to TRBJ2-7, with a possible D match to TRBD1 (6 bases). Trimming took 0 bases from V and 1 from J, leaving 10 bases between them. Germline CDR1 and CDR2: DFQATT and SNEGSKA (reference sequence). The CDR3 consists of 14 residues. CDR3 coding DNA: TGCAGTGCTAGAGAGACAGGCGGTTCCTACGAGCAGTACGTC. This gives the protein CSARETGGSYEQYV.

This clonotype was found a few times. V usage is TRBV5-5 and J usage is TRBJ2-1; D gene ambiguous. Trimming cost V 6 bases and J 8 bases, with 18 bases left between them. The CDR3 loop spans 14 amino acids. Per the germline V gene, CDR1 is SGHKS and CDR2 is YYEKEE (reference sequence). Written as DNA, the CDR3 is TGTGCCAGCATCCTTGGAAGGCTTTGGGATGAGCAGTTCTTC. It is translated as CASILGRLWDEQFF.

The chain has TRBV7-9 and TRBJ2-7, with D possibly TRBD1 on 6 matching bases. This CDR3 has 12 residues. V dropped 3 bases and J dropped 12 bases, with 15 bases sitting between them. Germline CDR1 reads SEHNR; CDR2 reads FQNEAQ (reference sequence). The CDR3 DNA sequence: TGTGCCAGCAGCTTCACCGGGACACCATTGTACGTC. Translated: CASSFTGTPLYV.

In its sample, this clonotype was seen a few times. The V call is TRBV5-5, the J call TRBJ2-2; 7 bases map to TRBD1. V trimming: 3 bases; J trimming: 6 bases; junction bases outside the gene matches: 14. The CDR3 spans 17 residues. The germline CDR1 and CDR2 sequences are SGHKS and YYEKEE (reference sequence). CDR3 amino acids: CASSSPAGTGQAGELFF. CDR3 DNA: TGTGCCAGCAGCTCCCCTGCCGGAACCGGACAGGCCGGGGAGCTGTTTTTT.

This clonotype was seen only a few times. V gene TRBV7-6 combines with J gene TRBJ1-2, with D possibly being TRBD1 (5 bases). In germline, CDR1 is SGHVS, CDR2 FNYEAQ. This CDR3 region has 12 residues. In DNA, the CDR3 is TGTGCGACCGTTGCCGGGGGCTATGGCTACACCTTC. Translated: CATVAGGYGYTF.

The rearrangement joins TRBV20-1 to TRBJ2-5; D call uncertain. V was clipped by 5 bases and J by 2 bases, with 9 bases between them. Germline V gene lookup returns CDR1 DFQATT and CDR2 SNEGSKA (reference sequence). CDR3 size: 12 residues. This CDR3 reads CSALMTQETQYF. For the CDR3, the DNA is TGCAGTGCTCTTATGACTCAAGAGACCCAGTACTTC.

The chain combines TRBV7-6 with TRBJ2-7; no clear D gene. The germline V gene has CDR1 SGHVS and CDR2 FNYEAQ. This CDR3 has 16 amino acids. Between the trimmed V and J ends, which lost 0 bases and 2 bases, there was a span of 14 bases. CDR3 loop: CASSLAGDLPTYEQYF. CDR3 in DNA: TGTGCCAGCAGCTTAGCGGGCGATCTACCTACCTACGAGCAGTACTTC.

Concerning this clonotype itself: At one boundary the junction diverges from the germline segment, which might be a read error. This sequence joins TRBV6-5 and TRBJ2-1; tentatively, D is TRBD1 (6 bases). Germline CDR1 and CDR2: MNHEY and SVGAGI. The CDR3 spans 15 residues. CDR3 residues: CASSDSGHSYNEQFF. The DNA for the CDR3 is TGTGCCAGCAGTGACTCGGGACATTCCTACAATGAGCAGTTCTTC.

V gene TRBV11-1 combines with J gene TRBJ2-3; D is uncertain. Looked up from germline, CDR1 is SGHAT and CDR2 is FQDESV (reference sequence). CDR3 length: 18 amino acids. Trimming pared 7 bases from V and 5 bases from J, leaving 28 bases between. The CDR3 sequence is CASIRPPGEGRSIDTQYF. Written as DNA, the CDR3 is TGTGCCAGCATCCGACCCCCAGGAGAAGGCCGTTCCATAGATACGCAGTATTTT.

The chain joins TRBV29-1 to TRBJ2-7; 11 positions agree with TRBD2. Germline V gene sequence: CDR1 SQVTM, CDR2 ANQGSEA. V dropped 2 bases and J dropped 4; count of bases not matched to a gene: 10. The length of the CDR3 is 16 residues. The CDR3 here is CSVESPLPSGGYEQYF. CDR3 DNA sequence: TGCAGCGTTGAAAGCCCGTTGCCTAGCGGGGGGTACGAGCAGTACTTC.

Of note for this clonotype: One end of the junction is discordant with germline, which a read error may explain. This rearrangement joins TRBV5-5 to TRBJ1-1; the D gene is possibly TRBD1 (5 bases). This CDR3 is 14 amino acids long. Germline V gene data show CDR1 as SGHKS and CDR2 as YYEKEE (reference sequence). The CDR3 DNA is TGTGCCAGCAGCTGGAGGGGAGAGAACACTGGAGCTTTCTTT. Protein product: CASSWRGENTGAFF.

The V and J genes are TRBV6-2 or TRBV6-3 and TRBJ1-2; D gene ambiguous. The CDR3 has 11 residues. The germline V gene encodes CDR1 MNHEY and CDR2 SVGEGT. Trimming shortened V by 9 bases and J by 4 bases, and 9 bases separated the two germline ends. The CDR3 DNA reads TGTGCCAGGACCAGGCCCTATGGCTACACCTTC. This encodes CARTRPYGYTF.

This clonotype showed up many times. The V and J genes are TRBV6-5 and TRBJ1-1; D may be TRBD1 (6 bases). The germline V and J ends were trimmed by 6 bases and 4 bases, with 18 bases remaining between them. This CDR3 has 15 amino acids. Germline-derived CDR1 and CDR2 are MNHEY and SVGAGI. The CDR3 spells CASSPYRAGTTEAFF. As DNA, the CDR3 is TGTGCCAGCAGCCCCTACAGGGCGGGTACCACTGAAGCTTTCTTT.

In its sample, this clonotype was seen a few times. The V and J genes are TRBV29-1 and TRBJ2-5; perhaps D is TRBD1 or TRBD2 (6 bases each). The CDR3 runs 13 residues. Between the trimmed V and J ends, which lost 4 bases and 5 bases, there was a span of 14 bases. Germline-derived CDR1 and CDR2 are SQVTM and ANQGSEA. This CDR3 reads CSVGIQGLETQYF. CDR3 DNA sequence: TGCAGCGTTGGTATACAGGGACTGGAGACCCAGTACTTC.

The chain carries TRBV7-3 and TRBJ1-6; TRBD1 aligns across 8 bases. Trimming took 4 bases from V and 10 from J; bases not matched to a gene: 9. This CDR3 has 15 amino acids. In germline, CDR1 is SGHTA, CDR2 FQGTGA. The CDR3 protein is CASSSTGTGGSPLHF. The CDR3 DNA reads as TGTGCCAGCAGCTCAACCGGGACAGGAGGCTCACCCCTCCACTTT.

The chain joins TRBV15 to TRBJ2-1; 9 nucleotides line up with TRBD1. V shed 0 bases, J shed 8 bases, and the junction held 5 bases outside the gene matches. Germline V gene sequence: CDR1 LNHNV, CDR2 YYDKDF (reference sequence). CDR3 length: 15 amino acids. The DNA of the CDR3 is TGTGCCACCAGCAGAGACTTAAGACAGGGGGATGAGCAGTTCTTC. This sequence encodes CATSRDLRQGDEQFF.

The rearrangement links TRBV20-1 to TRBJ2-1, with TRBD1 matching over 10 bases. With 4 bases clipped from V and 2 bases from J, the junction kept 20 bases outside the gene matches. The V gene's germline CDR1 is DFQATT and CDR2 SNEGSKA (reference sequence). The CDR3 runs to 20 residues. The CDR3 coding sequence is TGCAGTGCTATCAAATCCTCTGGGGACAGGGGCCCCATCACCTACAATGAGCAGTTCTTC. It yields the protein CSAIKSSGDRGPITYNEQFF.